The present entry profiles one TCR beta chain with its context. Its target is not known. The PCR ran on 60 Vbeta and 13 Jbeta primers. This table comes from immunoSEQ multiplex PCR, and its TCRdb copy is limited to in-frame clones, with some not included. The sample has tens of thousands of clones. The CDR3 totals 17 residues. Germline V lookup: CDR1 PRHDT, CDR2 FYEKMQ (reference sequence). J gave up 3 bases and V 4 bases, and 5 bases lay outside the gene matches. These data come from a study of cytomegalovirus exposure and HLA in healthy donors. Overall study results and limits: Most subjects had HLA-A and HLA-B alleles reportedly predicted accurately by TCR beta sequences.

This TCR derives from a man aged 18-30 years in good health and CMV-seropositive. The sequenced sample was PBMCs. The V call is TRBV13, the J call TRBJ2-5; 16 nucleotides align to TRBD2. CDR3 in DNA: TGTGCCAGCAGCTCCGGGACTAGCGGGGGGGTGAAAGAGACCCAGTACTTC. It specifies CASSSGTSGGVKETQYF.